The present T cell receptor beta chain was sequenced within a study of blood T cells in healthy people across ages. Per germline, CDR1 LGHNA and CDR2 YSLEER. This CDR3 spans 15 amino acids. The V and J ends lost 1 base and 2 bases respectively, with 9 bases between them. Alongside a J-beta primer mix, a sample-barcoded 5' primer served in a second PCR lasting about 6 to 11 cycles. TCRdb itself ran the 5' RACE reads through MiXCR, one entry per CDR3 protein. The profile shows about 1.7 million distinct CDR3 sequences, approximately 30% of them singletons. Points on this clonotype: This may be a read error: a much more frequent sequence differs by one nucleotide.

The gene calls are TRBV4-3 and TRBJ2-1; D perhaps matches TRBD1 (5 bases). This TCR was sampled from a woman aged 25 to 45 in good health. The sequencing input was blood. Written as DNA, the CDR3 is TGCGCCAGCAGCCAAGGGGCAGGGACCTACAATGAGCAGTTCTTC. As protein: CASSQGAGTYNEQFF.